A single T cell receptor beta chain is shown here with its context. Generated by immunoSEQ multiplex PCR, the TCRdb table keeps only in-frame clones and is missing some. This sample has about 210,000 clones, with roughly 90% found just once. Germline V lookup: CDR1 SGDLS, CDR2 YYNGEE. V lost 4 bases, J lost 5 bases, and 12 bases lay in between. This CDR3 has 13 amino acids. This sample is drawn from a study of blood T cell repertoires in COVID-19. At the level of the study: Whether acute or convalescent, the COVID-19 samples came from the United States, Italy and Spain. T cells, B-cell-depleted T cells, or PBMCs supplied cDNA or gDNA.

This sequence was found in a man between 18 and 35 years old with active or convalescent COVID-19. The gene calls are TRBV9 and TRBJ1-1; D is unclear. Sequenced material: peripheral blood. The CDR3 DNA is TGTGCCAGCAGCCCTCGAGAGGCGACTGAAGCTTTCTTT. It is translated as CASSPREATEAFF. Complete variable domain (other parts from reference TRBV9 and TRBJ1-1): DSGVTQTPKHLITATGQRVTLRCSPRSGDLSVYWYQQSLDQGLQFLIQYYNGEERAKGNILERFSAQQFPDLHSELNLSSLELGDSALYFCASSPREATEAFFGQGTRLTVV.